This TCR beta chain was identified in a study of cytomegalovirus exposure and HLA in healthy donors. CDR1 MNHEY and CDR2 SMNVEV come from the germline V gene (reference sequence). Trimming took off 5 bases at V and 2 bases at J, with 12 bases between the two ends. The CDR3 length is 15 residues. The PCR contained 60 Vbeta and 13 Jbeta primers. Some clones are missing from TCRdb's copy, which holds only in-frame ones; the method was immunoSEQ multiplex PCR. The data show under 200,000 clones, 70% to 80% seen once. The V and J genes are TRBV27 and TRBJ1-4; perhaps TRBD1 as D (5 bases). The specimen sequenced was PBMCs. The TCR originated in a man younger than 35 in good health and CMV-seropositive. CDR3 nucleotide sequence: TGTGCCAGCAGTAGACGGGGGGACACTAATGAAAAACTGTTTTTT. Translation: CASSRRGDTNEKLFF.